These 28 T cell receptor beta chains came from one sample sequenced in a study of shared clonotypes between healthy human individuals. The assay was immunoSEQ multiplex PCR, and TCRdb's table has in-frame clones only and misses some. The top ten clones hold 12% of a sample with some 450,000 clones, approximately 71% of them seen once. The sequenced sample consisted of PBMCs. These TCRs come from a woman aged 40 to 55 in good health. Some clones in this sample may be carry-over from other donors' samples.

This clone has just a few counts. The V call is TRBV10-1, the J call TRBJ2-7; 8 bases match TRBD2. The CDR3 runs to 14 residues. Germline CDR1 and CDR2: WNHNN and SYGVQD (reference sequence). The J segment lost 3 bases and the V segment lost 6 bases, leaving 7 bases of the junction unmatched. The CDR3 spells CASRIVLAVYEQYF. The CDR3 DNA sequence: TGCGCCAGCAGAATCGTACTAGCGGTCTACGAGCAGTACTTC.

As DNA, the CDR3 is TGTGCCAGCAGTTACTCGGGACAGAACAATGAGCAGTTCTTC. Its protein is CASSYSGQNNEQFF. This rearrangement joins TRBV6-5 to TRBJ2-1; 7 bases agree with TRBD1. Germline assignment: CDR1 MNHEY and CDR2 SVGAGI. The V and J ends lost 0 bases and 5 bases, in that order; junction bases with no gene match: 1. This CDR3 has 14 residues.

This clone was found many times. Other DNA sequences in this sample translate to the same CDR3. This sequence joins TRBV13 and TRBJ1-2, with 9 nucleotides matching TRBD1. The CDR3 consists of 16 residues. Germline CDR1 reads PRHDT; CDR2 reads FYEKMQ (reference sequence). V was pared by 4 bases and J by 5 bases, with 11 bases of the junction left unmatched. CDR3: CASSSEPGQGRYGYTF. CDR3 nucleotide sequence: TGTGCCAGCAGCTCGGAACCCGGACAGGGGAGGTATGGCTACACCTTC.

The chain is built from TRBV19 and TRBJ2-3; 7 bases map to TRBD1. V was pared by 0 bases and J by 0 bases, with 6 bases of the junction left unmatched. The CDR3 covers 17 residues. Germline CDR1 and CDR2: LNHDA and SQIVND (reference sequence). CDR3 residues: CASSIDYRGTSTDTQYF. The CDR3 region has the DNA TGTGCCAGTAGTATAGATTACAGGGGTACTAGCACAGATACGCAGTATTTT.

This clone was counted a single time. The J gene is TRBJ1-4, the V gene TRBV4-2, with D hard to call. The V end lost 2 bases, the J end lost 0 bases, and 10 bases lay between the germline ends. Germline V gene lookup returns CDR1 LGHNA and CDR2 YNFKEQ. The CDR3 runs 16 residues. This CDR3 is CASSQQRAATNEKLFF. The CDR3, as DNA: TGTGCCAGCAGCCAACAGAGGGCGGCAACTAATGAAAAACTGTTTTTT.

The chain links TRBV18 to TRBJ2-5; 9 bases map to TRBD2. Germline lookup yields CDR1 KGHSH and CDR2 LQKENI. With 4 bases clipped from V and 2 bases from J, the junction kept 5 bases outside the gene matches. This CDR3 comprises 15 residues. The CDR3 sequence: CASSLRTSEQETQYF. The CDR3 region has the DNA TGTGCCAGCTCACTCCGGACTAGCGAACAAGAGACCCAGTACTTC. Together with reference TRBV18 and TRBJ2-5, the CDR3 gives the full variable domain: NAGVMQNPRHLVRRRGQEARLRCSPMKGHSHVYWYRQLPEEGLKFMVYLQKENIIDESGMPKERFSAEFPKEGPSILRIQQVVRGDSAAYFCASSLRTSEQETQYFGPGTRLLVL.

The rearrangement links TRBV28 to TRBJ1-1, with unresolved D. V dropped 7 bases and J dropped 2 bases, with 11 bases sitting between them. CDR3 size: 13 residues. Germline loops: CDR1 MDHEN, CDR2 SYDVKM. The CDR3: CASTFRANTEAFF. DNA of the CDR3: TGTGCCAGCACCTTTCGGGCAAACACTGAAGCTTTCTTT.

With regard to this clone: With only one base between it and a far larger clone, this is likely a read error. J is TRBJ2-3 and V is TRBV30, with a possible D match to TRBD1 (6 bases). Germline CDR1 is GTSNPN and CDR2 is SVGIG (reference sequence). CDR3 length: 14 residues. The CDR3 nucleotides read TGTGCCTGGATGAGGGGGAGAAGCACAGATCCGCAGTATTTT. Protein: CAWMRGRSTDPQYF.

V is TRBV28 and J is TRBJ1-5, with D unclear. The CDR3 runs to 12 residues. Germline V CDR1 and CDR2: MDHEN, SYDVKM. V was shortened by 5 bases and J by 5 bases, with 7 bases between the two germline ends. In DNA, the CDR3 is TGTGCCAGCAGTCAGTGGGATCAGCCCCAGCATTTT. Protein: CASSQWDQPQHF.

This chain joins TRBV7-8 and TRBJ2-1, with 7 bases aligning to TRBD1. V shed 0 bases, J shed 4 bases, and the junction held 6 bases outside the gene matches. The CDR3 runs to 16 residues. Germline values: CDR1 SGHVS, CDR2 FQNEAQ. DNA of the CDR3: TGTGCCAGCAGCTTAGCGGGGACAGCCGATTACAATGAGCAGTTCTTC. The encoded protein is CASSLAGTADYNEQFF. The full variable domain, rest sourced from reference TRBV7-8 and TRBJ2-1, is GAGVSQSPRYKVAKRGQDVALRCDPISGHVSLFWYQQALGQGPEFLTYFQNEAQLDKSGLPSDRFFAERPEGSVSTLKIQRTQQEDSAVYLCASSLAGTADYNEQFFGPGTRLTVL.

As concerns this clone: Distinct nucleotide sequences in the sample also encode this CDR3. The chain links TRBV28 to TRBJ2-3; 10 bases align to TRBD2. The CDR3 runs to 13 residues. CDR1 is MDHEN, CDR2 SYDVKM, per germline. The V segment lost 8 bases and the J segment 3 bases; nucleotides outside the gene matches: 2. The CDR3 region has the DNA TGTGCCAGCCGGACTAGCGGAACAGATACGCAGTATTTT. Residues: CASRTSGTDTQYF. Filled out from reference TRBV28 and TRBJ2-3, the complete variable domain reads DVKVTQSSRYLVKRTGEKVFLECVQDMDHENMFWYRQDPGLGLRLIYFSYDVKMKEKGDIPEGYSVSREKKERFSLILESASTNQTSMYLCASRTSGTDTQYFGPGTRLTVL.

As for this clone: The same CDR3 is also encoded by other DNA sequences in this sample. The J gene is TRBJ1-5, the V gene TRBV2, with D uncertain. CDR3 length equals 15 residues. The germline CDR1 and CDR2 sequences are SNHLY and FYNNEI. The V gene lost 2 bases and the J gene lost 0 bases, with 8 bases spanning the gap. The CDR3 spells CASSERQYSNQPQHF. The CDR3 region has the DNA TGTGCCAGCAGTGAAAGGCAGTATAGCAATCAGCCCCAGCATTTT. Supplemented by reference TRBV2 and TRBJ1-5, the full variable domain reads EPEVTQTPSHQVTQMGQEVILRCVPISNHLYFYWYRQILGQKVEFLVSFYNNEISEKSEIFDDQFSVERPDGSNFTLKIRSTKLEDSAMYFCASSERQYSNQPQHFGDGTRLSIL.

This clone was recorded once. The rearrangement joins TRBV9 to TRBJ2-1; D tentatively fits TRBD1 or TRBD2 (5 bases each). This CDR3 has 14 residues. Germline V gene data show CDR1 as SGDLS and CDR2 as YYNGEE. Trimming removed 0 bases at V and 10 bases at J, with 14 bases between. The CDR3 DNA reads as TGTGCCAGCAGCGTAGAGGTGGGGGTCCGAGAGCAGTTCTTC. It specifies CASSVEVGVREQFF.

V gene TRBV6-4 combines with J gene TRBJ2-2, with 8 positions matching TRBD2. Per the germline V gene, CDR1 is MRHNA and CDR2 is SNTAGT. With 5 bases clipped from V and 6 bases from J, the junction kept 5 bases outside the gene matches. This CDR3 spans 14 amino acids. The CDR3 is CASSSGSGPGELFF. CDR3 DNA: TGTGCCAGCAGTAGCGGGAGCGGTCCCGGGGAGCTGTTTTTT.

This clone appeared a few times. The chain joins TRBV6-4 to TRBJ2-6; perhaps TRBD2 as D (6 bases). V lost 5 bases and J lost 2, with 13 bases in between. This CDR3 has 16 residues. The germline CDR1 and CDR2 sequences are MRHNA and SNTAGT. CDR3 bases: TGTGCCAGCAGTCCGTCAGGAGGGGCTGGGGCCAACGTCCTGACTTTC. This translates into CASSPSGGAGANVLTF.

V and J are TRBV6-1 and TRBJ2-7; TRBD1 matches 8 bases. Losses at the gene ends were 9 bases for V and 2 bases for J; bases not matched to a gene: 12. Germline values: CDR1 MNHNS, CDR2 SASEGT. The CDR3 length is 15 residues. The CDR3 spells CARYRGATETYEQYF. CDR3 DNA: TGTGCCAGATACAGGGGGGCTACAGAAACCTACGAGCAGTACTTC.

This clone was seen just once. Possible read error: a much larger clone is one base away. V and J are TRBV2 and TRBJ2-1; D is perhaps TRBD2 (5 bases). Trimming pared 10 bases from V and 9 bases from J, leaving 22 bases between. CDR1 SNHLY and CDR2 FYNNEI come from the germline V gene. This CDR3 spans 14 amino acids. CDR3 bases: TGTGCCACGCTCCGGGGAACACCAAGCGGTGAGCAGTTCTTC. It yields the protein CATLRGTPSGEQFF.

This clone was detected once. The rearrangement joins TRBV2 to TRBJ2-5, with no clear D. The CDR3 is made up of 11 amino acids. The germline V and J ends were trimmed by 7 bases and 3 bases, with 6 bases remaining between them. The V gene's germline CDR1 is SNHLY and CDR2 FYNNEI. The CDR3 reads CASNYEETQYF. CDR3 nucleotides: TGTGCCAGCAATTACGAAGAGACCCAGTACTTC.

Turning to this clone: Its ends do not fully match the called genes, so a read error is possible. The same CDR3 is also encoded by other DNA sequences in this sample. V and J are TRBV6-5 and TRBJ1-2, with 7 nucleotides matching TRBD1. The germline V gene encodes CDR1 MNHEY and CDR2 SVGAGI. The CDR3 runs 14 residues. CDR3 DNA sequence: TGCGCCAGCAGTCTATCGGACAGGTCCTATGGCTACACCTTC. It translates to CASSLSDRSYGYTF.

This chain uses TRBV21-1 with TRBJ2-7; TRBD2 is the table's D call and was not checked against the DNA. TRBV21-1 is annotated as a pseudogene. The CDR3 runs to 19 residues. The CDR3 sequence is CASSKPAGTSGSRLYEQYF. The CDR3 nucleotides read TGTGCCAGCAGCAAACCAGCGGGGACTAGCGGGAGTAGGCTGTACGAGCAGTACTTC.

This chain uses TRBV11-2 with TRBJ1-1; D unresolved. V lost 10 bases to trimming and J lost 0 bases, with 12 bases between them. This CDR3 is 13 amino acids long. CDR1 and CDR2 from the germline V gene are SGHAT and FQNNGV. For the CDR3, the DNA is TGTGCCACCGGAATCGACCTGAACACTGAAGCTTTCTTT. It translates to CATGIDLNTEAFF.

The chain joins TRBV9 to TRBJ2-7, with D possibly TRBD2 on 5 matching bases. Trimming removed 0 bases at V and 6 bases at J, with 19 bases between. Germline CDR1 reads SGDLS; CDR2 reads YYNGEE. This CDR3 has 16 residues. The CDR3 is CASSVGPSSLAIEQYF. CDR3 nucleotide sequence: TGTGCCAGCAGCGTAGGCCCTAGCTCATTGGCCATCGAGCAGTACTTC.

This clone was seen only once. V is TRBV5-1 and J is TRBJ2-2; D unclear. Germline V CDR1 and CDR2: SGHRS, YFSETQ. There are 12 residues in the CDR3. V was shortened by 4 bases and J by 7 bases, with 8 bases between the two germline ends. The CDR3 DNA follows: TGCGCCAGCAGCCCCCTCCACGGGGAGCTGTTTTTT. It codes for CASSPLHGELFF.

The chain couples TRBV29-1 to TRBJ2-7; possibly TRBD2 for D (5 bases). The J call may be incorrect, as the DNA end agrees better with TRBJ2-5. Germline CDR1 and CDR2: SQVTM and ANQGSEA. This CDR3 is 11 amino acids long. The CDR3 region has the DNA TGCAGCGTACTACTAGGGGAGACCCAGTACTTC. It encodes CSVLLGETQYF.

This clone has only a few counts. The chain links TRBV7-3 to TRBJ1-1; no reliable D call. CDR1 and CDR2 from the germline V gene are SGHTA and FQGTGA. This CDR3 spans 12 amino acids. V gave up 4 bases and J gave up 6 bases, with 9 bases separating them. The CDR3 DNA sequence: TGTGCCAGCAGCTCCCAATGGGCTGAAGCTTTCTTT. Translated: CASSSQWAEAFF. The whole variable domain, filled in from reference TRBV7-3 and TRBJ1-1, reads GAGVSQTPSNKVTEKGKYVELRCDPISGHTALYWYRQSLGQGPEFLIYFQGTGAADDSGLPNDRFFAVRPEGSVSTLKIQRTERGDSAVYLCASSSQWAEAFFGQGTRLTVV.

This chain uses TRBV18 with TRBJ2-5; tentatively, D is TRBD1 (5 bases). This CDR3 has 15 residues. V was pared by 3 bases and J by 1 base, with 12 bases between. CDR1 is KGHSH and CDR2 is LQKENI in the germline V gene. The CDR3 reads CASSPPGRAQETQYF. The CDR3 nucleotides are TGTGCCAGCTCACCGCCGGGCAGGGCCCAAGAGACCCAGTACTTC.

This sequence joins TRBV9 and TRBJ2-3, with 9 bases identical to TRBD2. Germline CDR1 SGDLS, CDR2 YYNGEE. The CDR3 is made up of 14 amino acids. V was pared by 4 bases and J by 4 bases, with 4 bases of the junction left unmatched. CDR3 bases: TGTGCCAGCAGCTTCAGCGGGAGGCCAGATACGCAGTATTTT. It codes for CASSFSGRPDTQYF.

This clone has a handful of counts. This chain's CDR3 is CASSLVRGAGETQYF. CDR3 sequence (DNA): TGTGCCAGCAGCTTAGTCCGGGGGGCCGGAGAGACCCAGTACTTC. The chain links TRBV7-2 to TRBJ2-5, with D possibly TRBD2 on 7 matching bases. The germline V gene has CDR1 SGHTA and CDR2 FQGNSA. The CDR3 runs 15 residues. Trimming removed 1 base at V and 4 bases at J, with 13 bases between.